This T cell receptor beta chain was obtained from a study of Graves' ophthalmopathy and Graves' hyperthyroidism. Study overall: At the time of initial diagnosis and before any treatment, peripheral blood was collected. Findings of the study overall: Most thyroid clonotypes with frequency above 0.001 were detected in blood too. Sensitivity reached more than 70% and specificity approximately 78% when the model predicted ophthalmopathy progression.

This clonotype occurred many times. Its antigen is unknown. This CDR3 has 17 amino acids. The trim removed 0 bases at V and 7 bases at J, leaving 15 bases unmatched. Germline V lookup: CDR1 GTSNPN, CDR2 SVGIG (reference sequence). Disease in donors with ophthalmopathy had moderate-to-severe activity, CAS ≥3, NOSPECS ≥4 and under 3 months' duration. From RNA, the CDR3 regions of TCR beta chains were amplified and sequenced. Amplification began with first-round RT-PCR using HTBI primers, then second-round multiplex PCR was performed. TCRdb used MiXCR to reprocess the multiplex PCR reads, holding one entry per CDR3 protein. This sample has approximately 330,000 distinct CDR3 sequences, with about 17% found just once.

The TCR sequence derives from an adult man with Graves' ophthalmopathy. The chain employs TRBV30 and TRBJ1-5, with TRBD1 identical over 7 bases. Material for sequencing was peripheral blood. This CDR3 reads CAWSVEQGGIVRQPQHF. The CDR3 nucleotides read TGTGCCTGGAGTGTCGAGCAGGGGGGTATCGTGAGGCAGCCCCAGCATTTT.